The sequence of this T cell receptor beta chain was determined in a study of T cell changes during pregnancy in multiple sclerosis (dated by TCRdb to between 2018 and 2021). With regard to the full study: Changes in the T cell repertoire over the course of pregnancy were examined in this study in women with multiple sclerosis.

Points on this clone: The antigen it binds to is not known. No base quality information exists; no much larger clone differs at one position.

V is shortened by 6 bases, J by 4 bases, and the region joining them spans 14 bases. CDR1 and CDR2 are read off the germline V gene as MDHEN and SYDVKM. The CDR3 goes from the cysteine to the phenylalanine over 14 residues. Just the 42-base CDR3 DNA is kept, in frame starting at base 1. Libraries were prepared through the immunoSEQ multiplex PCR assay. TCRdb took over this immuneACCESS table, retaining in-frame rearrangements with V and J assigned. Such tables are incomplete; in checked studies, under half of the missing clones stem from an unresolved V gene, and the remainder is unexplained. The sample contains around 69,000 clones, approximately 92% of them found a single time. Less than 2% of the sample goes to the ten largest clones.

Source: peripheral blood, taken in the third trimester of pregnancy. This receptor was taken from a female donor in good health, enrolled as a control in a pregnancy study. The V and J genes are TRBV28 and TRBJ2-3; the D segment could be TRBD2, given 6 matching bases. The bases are TGTGCCAGCAGCCCGGGGGTTGGGGCAGATACGCAGTATTTT. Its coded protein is CASSPGVGADTQYF.